Described below is a single T cell receptor (beta chain) sequence and its context. Methods used by the authors: Estimates of nucleated cell counts were drawn from the amplification of reference gene primers. Assay used: immunoSEQ multiplex PCR; TCRdb lists only in-frame clones, some missing. V, J and clone size are taken as reported in that table, and D and trimming were inferred from the DNA itself. This sample has about 54,000 clones, with about 87% found just once. The data stem from a study of blood T cell repertoires in COVID-19. The CDR3 has 15 residues. The germline V gene encodes CDR1 SGHTA and CDR2 FQGNSA. The V and J ends lost 5 bases and 7 bases, in that order; junction bases with no gene match: 7.

The chain joins TRBV7-2 to TRBJ1-4, with 10 bases aligning to TRBD1. This sequence was found in a human donor in a cohort sampled during active COVID-19. The sample consisted of peripheral blood. The CDR3 nucleotides read TGTGCCAGCAGCGCGGACAGGGGGTTCACTGAAAAACTGTTTTTT. Translating it yields CASSADRGFTEKLFF.